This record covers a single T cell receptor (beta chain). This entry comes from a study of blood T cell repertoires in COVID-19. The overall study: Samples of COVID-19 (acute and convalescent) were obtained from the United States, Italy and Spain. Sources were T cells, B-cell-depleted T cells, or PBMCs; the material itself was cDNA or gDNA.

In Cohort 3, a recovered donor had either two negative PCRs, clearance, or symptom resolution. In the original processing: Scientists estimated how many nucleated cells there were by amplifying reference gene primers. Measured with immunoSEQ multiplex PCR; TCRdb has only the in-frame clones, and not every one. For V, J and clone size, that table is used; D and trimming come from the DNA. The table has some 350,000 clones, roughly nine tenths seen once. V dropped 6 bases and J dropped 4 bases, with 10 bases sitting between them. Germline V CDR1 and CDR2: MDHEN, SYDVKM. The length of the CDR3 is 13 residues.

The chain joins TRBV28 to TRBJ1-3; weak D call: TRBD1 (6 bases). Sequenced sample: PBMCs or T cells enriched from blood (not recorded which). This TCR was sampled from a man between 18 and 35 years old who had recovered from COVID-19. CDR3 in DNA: TGTGCCAGCAGCCAGGGGACGGGAAACACCATATATTTT. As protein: CASSQGTGNTIYF. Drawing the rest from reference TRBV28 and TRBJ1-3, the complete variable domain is DVKVTQSSRYLVKRTGEKVFLECVQDMDHENMFWYRQDPGLGLRLIYFSYDVKMKEKGDIPEGYSVSREKKERFSLILESASTNQTSMYLCASSQGTGNTIYFGEGSWLTVV.